This is a list of T cell receptor beta chains from one sample in a study of blood T cells in healthy people across ages. TCRdb re-derived calls from the 5' RACE reads in MiXCR, one entry per CDR3 protein. Of 800,000 or so distinct CDR3 sequences listed, approximately 65% were seen once; the top ten hold about 30%. Source material: blood. The receptors originated from a man aged 25-45 years in good health. Each CDR3 is given with its conserved first and last residue. The order of the fields is J gene, D gene, clone size, V gene, CDR3 protein, CDR3 DNA. The D gene is left open where the match is weak. The listing skips clone size in some rows; elsewhere it reads once, few, many or a size class.

TRBJ2-3,TRBD2,.,TRBV4-3,CVSSQDHRRTSGGADTQYF,TGCGTCAGCAGCCAAGATCACCGCCGGACTAGCGGGGGTGCAGATACGCAGTATTTT
TRBJ1-4,.,.,TRBV11-2,CASSLSPSANEKLFF,TGTGCCAGCAGCTTGAGTCCGTCTGCTAATGAAAAACTGTTTTTT
TRBJ2-3,TRBD2,few,TRBV7-2,CASSFRDYADTQYF,TGTGCCAGCAGCTTCCGGGACTACGCAGATACGCAGTATTTT
TRBJ2-5,.,.,TRBV12-3/TRBV12-4,CASSEGYQETQYF,TGTGCCAGCAGTGAGGGGTACCAAGAGACCCAGTACTTC
TRBJ2-7,TRBD1,.,TRBV4-1,CASSQKDRGRDEQYF,TGCGCCAGCAGCCAAAAGGACAGGGGAAGGGACGAGCAGTACTTC
TRBJ2-7,.,few,TRBV10-3,CAISESAGLYEQYF,TGTGCCATCAGTGAGTCTGCAGGCCTCTACGAGCAGTACTTC
TRBJ1-2,TRBD1,.,TRBV10-3,CAISDNVQGSPLYGYTF,TGTGCCATCAGTGACAATGTACAGGGGTCCCCACTATATGGCTACACCTTC
TRBJ2-5,.,.,TRBV9,CASSARAAVQETQYF,TGTGCCAGCAGCGCGAGGGCAGCGGTCCAAGAGACCCAGTACTTC
TRBJ2-5,.,.,TRBV29-1,CSVDRPHTRETQYF,TGCAGCGTCGATCGGCCCCATACCAGGGAGACCCAGTACTTC
TRBJ2-3,TRBD2,.,TRBV27,CASSLVLAGGSSTDTQYF,TGTGCCAGCAGTTTAGTACTAGCGGGGGGATCTAGCACAGATACGCAGTATTTT